The present T cell receptor (beta chain) was sequenced within a study of T cells in Graves' hyperthyroidism and ophthalmopathy. The study's findings and limits: It was a median around 6 months before onset that the model predicted ophthalmopathy.

Researchers took RNA transcripts and amplified the TCR beta CDR3 regions from them. The primer set for the first-round RT-PCR of the TCR CDR3 was HTBI. TCRdb re-called the multiplex PCR reads with MiXCR, one entry per CDR3 protein. Of fewer than 750,000 distinct CDR3 sequences listed, 40% to 55% are singletons. A note on this clonotype: Its antigen remains unknown.

No progression to ophthalmopathy during 18 months of follow-up defined stable disease. The CDR3 is made up of 15 amino acids. The ends were cut back, 7 bases at V and 7 bases at J, with 17 bases in the middle. Germline CDR1 reads SNHLY; CDR2 reads FYNNEI. The sample comprised peripheral blood or thyroid tissue (not recorded which). The chain employs TRBV2 and TRBJ1-6; no firm D call. The receptor was derived from a young woman with Graves' hyperthyroidism. CDR3: CASKAQAYLNSPLHF. The CDR3 DNA is TGTGCCAGCAAAGCCCAGGCCTACCTGAATTCACCCCTCCACTTT.